The entry that follows covers one T cell receptor (beta chain) sequence. Its antigen remains unknown. A single record per CDR3 protein comes from TCRdb applying MiXCR to the 5' RACE reads. This table holds 510,000 or so distinct CDR3 sequences, roughly 15% found once. This entry belongs to a study of identical twins. General study findings and limits: Out-of-frame beta chain sequences displayed weaker excess sharing between twins. Out-of-frame alpha sequences common to twins exhibited a surplus of low generation probability.

CDR3 length equals 15 residues. V dropped 0 bases and J dropped 1 base, with 10 bases sitting between them. Germline V lookup: CDR1 SGHRS, CDR2 YFSETQ. This sample was shared with a second study, whose subject was yellow fever vaccine responses in identical twins.

The sequence was obtained from a woman aged 18-29 years in good health. What was sequenced was CD4+ T cells sorted from blood. The rearrangement links TRBV5-1 to TRBJ1-1; D not resolved. In DNA form, the CDR3 reads TGCGCCAGCAGCTTGGGAATCCAAGGGAACACTGAAGCTTTCTTT. The encoded protein is CASSLGIQGNTEAFF.